Listed below are T cell receptor beta chains from one sample, sequenced in a study of early T cells in non-severe SARS-CoV-2 infection. TCRdb fed the 5' RACE reads into MiXCR, producing one record per CDR3 protein. The table lists 50,000 to 65,000 distinct CDR3 sequences, about 8% of them singletons, with 10% in the top ten. Specimen: whole blood, collected at baseline. The receptors come from an adult who was a healthcare worker with PCR-confirmed SARS-CoV-2 infection or an uninfected control (not recorded which). Both conserved end residues are part of each CDR3. Fields, in order: clone size, V gene, J gene, D gene, CDR3 DNA, CDR3 protein. The D gene is left open where the match is weak. For some rows the clone size is stated as once, few or many, or as a class when expanded; others skip it.

clone size: -
V gene: TRBV12-3/TRBV12-4
J gene: TRBJ2-1
D gene: -
CDR3 DNA: TGTGCCAGCAGTTTACCCCTAGCGGGCAGACAGGGGAATGAGCAGTTCTTC
CDR3 protein: CASSLPLAGRQGNEQFF

clone size: many
V gene: TRBV6-5
J gene: TRBJ2-3
D gene: -
CDR3 DNA: TGTGCCAGCAGTTACTCTGGGAGTGTGACAGATACGCAGTATTTT
CDR3 protein: CASSYSGSVTDTQYF

clone size: many
V gene: TRBV3-1
J gene: TRBJ2-7
D gene: TRBD2
CDR3 DNA: TGTGCCAGCAGCCCACGCAGCGGGAGGCTGGGCGAGCAGTACTTC
CDR3 protein: CASSPRSGRLGEQYF

clone size: many
V gene: TRBV27
J gene: TRBJ2-1
D gene: -
CDR3 DNA: TGTGCCAGTACAATCTCCTCGTCCAATGAGCAGTTCTTC
CDR3 protein: CASTISSSNEQFF

clone size: -
V gene: TRBV6-6
J gene: TRBJ1-1
D gene: TRBD1
CDR3 DNA: TGTGCCAGCAGTCGGGACAGGGGCACTGAAGCTTTCTTT
CDR3 protein: CASSRDRGTEAFF

clone size: many
V gene: TRBV20-1
J gene: TRBJ2-1
D gene: TRBD2
CDR3 DNA: TGCAGTGCTAGAGAACTAGCGGGGACCCAAACATACTACAATGAGCAGTTCTTC
CDR3 protein: CSARELAGTQTYYNEQFF

clone size: -
V gene: TRBV6-2/TRBV6-3
J gene: TRBJ2-4
D gene: -
CDR3 DNA: TGTGCCAGCAGCGAGGGAAGGACACATCAAAACATTCAGTACTTC
CDR3 protein: CASSEGRTHQNIQYF

clone size: many
V gene: TRBV27
J gene: TRBJ2-5
D gene: -
CDR3 DNA: TGTGCCAGCAGGAGTCTCGGGATGGGGTGGGAGACCCAGTACTTC
CDR3 protein: CASRSLGMGWETQYF

clone size: many
V gene: TRBV19
J gene: TRBJ2-7
D gene: TRBD1
CDR3 DNA: TGTGCCAGTAAGGTTCAGGGACAGGGCTACGAGCAGTACTTC
CDR3 protein: CASKVQGQGYEQYF

clone size: -
V gene: TRBV6-5
J gene: TRBJ2-7
D gene: -
CDR3 DNA: TGTGCCAGCAGTTACTCCAGGGGACCCTACTACGAGCAGTACTTC
CDR3 protein: CASSYSRGPYYEQYF

clone size: few
V gene: TRBV28
J gene: TRBJ2-3
D gene: TRBD2
CDR3 DNA: TGTGCCAGCAGTCAAGCAGAGCGGGAGAACACAGATACGCAGTATTTT
CDR3 protein: CASSQAERENTDTQYF

clone size: many
V gene: TRBV10-3
J gene: TRBJ2-1
D gene: -
CDR3 DNA: TGTGCCATCAGTGTACCCCCCGGCGGGAAAGATCCCGGTGAGCAGTTCTTC
CDR3 protein: CAISVPPGGKDPGEQFF